This TCR beta chain originates from a study of blood T cells in healthy people across ages. PCR was performed a second time for roughly 7 to 12 cycles using a sample-barcoded 5' primer and a J-beta primer mix. One entry per CDR3 protein, called by TCRdb with MiXCR from the 5' RACE reads. Of 550,000 to 800,000 distinct CDR3 sequences listed, about 21% are singletons. V shed 3 bases and J shed 4 bases, with 7 bases lying between them. The CDR3 length is 13 residues. CDR1 and CDR2 from the germline V gene are MDHEN and SYDVKM. The sequence was collected from a man aged 70 or older in good health. The sequenced sample consisted of blood. The V call is TRBV28, the J call TRBJ1-3; D remains ambiguous. Here the CDR3 reads CASSFQLGNTIYF. The CDR3 DNA sequence: TGTGCCAGCAGTTTTCAGTTGGGAAACACCATATATTTT.